These 10 T cell receptor beta chains were all obtained from the same sample, sequenced in a study of blood T cell repertoires in COVID-19. The repertoire was sequenced with immunoSEQ multiplex PCR; TCRdb's copy has only in-frame clones and lacks some. The sample holds 200,000 to 250,000 clones, roughly nine tenths seen once. Sequencing was performed on PBMCs or T cells enriched from blood (not recorded which). These receptors were collected from a woman between 25 and 40 years old who had recovered from COVID-19.

This clone was detected only once. The chain employs TRBV11-2 and TRBJ1-6; possibly TRBD1 for D (6 bases). The V gene lost 4 bases and the J gene lost 6 bases, with 13 bases spanning the gap. There are 15 residues in the CDR3. Per germline, CDR1 SGHAT and CDR2 FQNNGV. CDR3 protein: CASSSTQGPNSPLHF. Written as DNA, the CDR3 is TGTGCCAGCAGCTCCACTCAGGGGCCTAATTCACCCCTCCACTTT.

The V gene is TRBV7-9, the J gene TRBJ2-2; possibly TRBD1 for D (6 bases). Trimming shortened V by 5 bases and J by 2 bases, and 12 bases separated the two germline ends. The length of the CDR3 is 15 residues. Germline assignment: CDR1 SEHNR and CDR2 FQNEAQ (reference sequence). CDR3 DNA: TGTGCCAGCAGCAGTGACAGGACAAACACCGGGGAGCTGTTTTTT. As protein: CASSSDRTNTGELFF.

V gene TRBV5-5 combines with J gene TRBJ2-1; 7 positions agree with TRBD2. In germline, CDR1 is SGHKS, CDR2 YYEKEE (reference sequence). This CDR3 has 15 amino acids. Unmatched junction bases numbered 2, after V lost 0 bases and J lost 2 bases. The CDR3 region is CASSLGLAAYNEQFF. The CDR3 DNA reads as TGTGCCAGCAGCTTGGGTCTAGCGGCCTACAATGAGCAGTTCTTC.

The genes are TRBV5-6 and TRBJ1-2; 11 bases align to TRBD1. V shed 4 bases, J shed 12 bases, and the junction held 8 bases outside the gene matches. CDR1 is SGHDT, CDR2 YYEEEE, per germline. This CDR3 is 13 amino acids long. Here the CDR3 reads CASSVGTGGHHTF. The CDR3 coding sequence is TGTGCCAGCAGCGTCGGGACAGGGGGACACCACACCTTC. The full variable domain, completed using reference TRBV5-6 and TRBJ1-2, is DAGVTQSPTHLIKTRGQQVTLRCSPKSGHDTVSWYQQALGQGPQFIFQYYEEEERQRGNFPDRFSGHQFPNYSSELNVNALLLGDSALYLCASSVGTGGHHTFGSGTRLTVV.

The chain has TRBV9 and TRBJ2-2; D unclear. The germline gives CDR1 SGDLS, CDR2 YYNGEE. The germline V and J ends were trimmed by 2 bases and 3 bases, with 11 bases remaining between them. The CDR3 covers 15 residues. CDR3 loop: CASSVEFRDTGELFF. CDR3 DNA sequence: TGTGCCAGCAGCGTGGAGTTCAGAGACACCGGGGAGCTGTTTTTT.

The chain is built from TRBV7-9 and TRBJ2-2; 7 positions match TRBD1. V lost 4 bases, J lost 0 bases, and 5 bases stayed unmatched. This CDR3 has 16 residues. Looked up from germline, CDR1 is SEHNR and CDR2 is FQNEAQ (reference sequence). The chain's CDR3 is CASSSKDRSNTGELFF. CDR3 nucleotides: TGTGCCAGCAGCTCAAAGGACAGGTCGAACACCGGGGAGCTGTTTTTT.

This clone was found a few times. V gene TRBV7-2 combines with J gene TRBJ2-7; 7 nucleotides line up with TRBD2. Looked up from germline, CDR1 is SGHTA and CDR2 is FQGNSA. V dropped 4 bases and J dropped 4; count of bases not matched to a gene: 10. There are 15 residues in the CDR3. The CDR3 DNA sequence: TGTGCCAGCAGCTGGACTAGTACAATCGAGTACGAGCAGTACTTC. It translates to CASSWTSTIEYEQYF. The entire variable domain, with the rest obtained from reference TRBV7-2 and TRBJ2-7, is as follows: GAGVSQSPSNKVTEKGKDVELRCDPISGHTALYWYRQSLGQGLEFLIYFQGNSAPDKSGLPSDRFSAERTGGSVSTLTIQRTQQEDSAVYLCASSWTSTIEYEQYFGPGTRLTVT.

CDR3 DNA: TGTGCCAGTAGTATAGAGGGCTCATACACTGAAGCTTTCTTT. It specifies CASSIEGSYTEAFF. V and J are TRBV19 and TRBJ1-1; D not certain. Per germline, CDR1 LNHDA and CDR2 SQIVND (reference sequence). This CDR3 has 14 residues. Trimming cost V 0 bases and J 3 bases, with 8 bases left between them.

CDR3 residues: CAISVGGDRGPIGYTF. CDR3 sequence (DNA): TGTGCCATCAGTGTTGGTGGAGACAGGGGGCCCATAGGCTACACCTTC. The chain employs TRBV10-3 and TRBJ1-2, with TRBD1 matching 10 bases. The ends lost 4 bases at V and 8 bases at J; junction bases unmatched: 13. The CDR3 is 16 residues long. Germline V gene data show CDR1 as ENHRY and CDR2 as SYGVKD.

DNA for the CDR3: TGTGCCAGCAGCTTGGAGACAGAACTGAACACTGAAGCTTTCTTT. This gives the protein CASSLETELNTEAFF. The V call is TRBV5-6, the J call TRBJ1-1, with D possibly TRBD1 on 5 matching bases. This CDR3 comprises 15 residues. Per the germline V gene, CDR1 is SGHDT and CDR2 is YYEEEE. The V and J ends lost 0 bases and 0 bases respectively, with 9 bases between them.